This T cell receptor beta chain is drawn from a study of T-cell memory formation after mild COVID-19. Only a few counts were recorded for this clonotype. TCRdb re-called the 5' RACE reads through MiXCR, storing one row per CDR3 protein. The sample carries about 470,000 distinct CDR3 sequences, about 20% recorded once. V trimming: 3 bases; J trimming: 2 bases; junction bases outside the gene matches: 6. The germline V gene encodes CDR1 LGHNA and CDR2 YSLEER. CDR3 length: 16 residues. The chain couples TRBV4-3 to TRBJ2-1, with 8 positions matching TRBD1. The sample comprised PBMCs or a T cell subset sorted from them (not recorded which). The receptor was derived from an adult woman who had mild COVID-19 (a few samples of this study predate the infection). Cell type and time point are not known. CDR3: CASSHTTGGPYNEQFF. The DNA of the CDR3 is TGCGCCAGCAGCCATACCACAGGGGGGCCCTACAATGAGCAGTTCTTC.